This T cell receptor (beta chain) emerged from a study of T cell responses to AZD1222 COVID-19 vaccine. This clone was counted between two and nine times. What it binds is not known. Overall study findings and caveats: White British donors predominated, females outnumbered males, and clonal diversity was possibly underestimated.

Trimming pared 7 bases from V and 0 bases from J, leaving 13 bases between. CDR1 and CDR2 (germline): MNHEY, SVGAGI. This CDR3 spans 14 amino acids. Clones were read by immunoSEQ multiplex PCR, and TCRdb kept only the in-frame ones, dropping some. The table includes some 150,000 clones, over 75% detected once. Samples with a second dose at about 4 or about 12 weeks were pooled together. The chain combines TRBV6-5 with TRBJ2-7; D may correspond to TRBD1 or TRBD2 (6 bases each). The clonotype was recovered from an adult who received the AZD1222 COVID-19 vaccine. This specimen was peripheral blood, taken 28 days after the second AZD1222 dose. The CDR3 coding sequence is TGTGCCAGCACGTACAGGGACTCCTCCTACGAGCAGTACTTC. It yields the protein CASTYRDSSYEQYF.